Given below is one T cell receptor beta chain in context. No antigen is known for it. Deletions cut 2 bases from V and 5 bases from J, with 7 bases between. The CDR3 spans 12 residues. Looked up from germline, CDR1 is LNHDA and CDR2 is SQIVND (reference sequence). This sample was taken from a study of shared clonotypes between healthy human individuals. This table comes from immunoSEQ multiplex PCR, and its TCRdb copy is limited to in-frame clones, with some not included. This table holds approximately 95,000 clones, less than 80% found once. The study, taken as a whole, reports: Though the depth was large, rarefaction showed that sorted-subset sequencing was incomplete. With few donors, the genetic and exposure-history diversity represented was limited. Across subsets, estimated richness was generally greater for naive than for memory populations.

Healthy HIV-negative adults without recent acute infections or vaccinations served as donors. The source of this sequence is a man aged 30 to 45 in good health. This chain uses TRBV19 with TRBJ2-7, with a possible D match to TRBD2 (5 bases). The sequenced sample consisted of memory CD8+ T cells sorted from blood. Subset of the sample: CD45RO+ cells pooled with CCR7-negative TemRA cells. DNA of the CDR3: TGTGCCAGTAGTATATGGGGAGACGAGCAGTACTTC. Translated: CASSIWGDEQYF.